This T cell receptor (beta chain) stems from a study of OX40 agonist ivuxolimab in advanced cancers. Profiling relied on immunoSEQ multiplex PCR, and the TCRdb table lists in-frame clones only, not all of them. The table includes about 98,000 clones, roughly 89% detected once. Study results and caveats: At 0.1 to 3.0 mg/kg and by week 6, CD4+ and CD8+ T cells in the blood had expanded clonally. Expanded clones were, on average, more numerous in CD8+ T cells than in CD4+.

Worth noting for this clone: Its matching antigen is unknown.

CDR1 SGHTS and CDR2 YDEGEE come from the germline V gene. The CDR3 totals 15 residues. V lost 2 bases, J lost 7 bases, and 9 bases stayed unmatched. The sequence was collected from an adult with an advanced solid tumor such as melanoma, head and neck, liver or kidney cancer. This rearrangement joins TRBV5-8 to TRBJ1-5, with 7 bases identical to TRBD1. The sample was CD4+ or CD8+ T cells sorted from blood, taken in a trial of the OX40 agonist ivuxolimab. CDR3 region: CASSLRGRIGQPQHF. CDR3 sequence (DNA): TGTGCCAGCAGCTTAAGGGGGCGAATAGGCCAGCCCCAGCATTTT.